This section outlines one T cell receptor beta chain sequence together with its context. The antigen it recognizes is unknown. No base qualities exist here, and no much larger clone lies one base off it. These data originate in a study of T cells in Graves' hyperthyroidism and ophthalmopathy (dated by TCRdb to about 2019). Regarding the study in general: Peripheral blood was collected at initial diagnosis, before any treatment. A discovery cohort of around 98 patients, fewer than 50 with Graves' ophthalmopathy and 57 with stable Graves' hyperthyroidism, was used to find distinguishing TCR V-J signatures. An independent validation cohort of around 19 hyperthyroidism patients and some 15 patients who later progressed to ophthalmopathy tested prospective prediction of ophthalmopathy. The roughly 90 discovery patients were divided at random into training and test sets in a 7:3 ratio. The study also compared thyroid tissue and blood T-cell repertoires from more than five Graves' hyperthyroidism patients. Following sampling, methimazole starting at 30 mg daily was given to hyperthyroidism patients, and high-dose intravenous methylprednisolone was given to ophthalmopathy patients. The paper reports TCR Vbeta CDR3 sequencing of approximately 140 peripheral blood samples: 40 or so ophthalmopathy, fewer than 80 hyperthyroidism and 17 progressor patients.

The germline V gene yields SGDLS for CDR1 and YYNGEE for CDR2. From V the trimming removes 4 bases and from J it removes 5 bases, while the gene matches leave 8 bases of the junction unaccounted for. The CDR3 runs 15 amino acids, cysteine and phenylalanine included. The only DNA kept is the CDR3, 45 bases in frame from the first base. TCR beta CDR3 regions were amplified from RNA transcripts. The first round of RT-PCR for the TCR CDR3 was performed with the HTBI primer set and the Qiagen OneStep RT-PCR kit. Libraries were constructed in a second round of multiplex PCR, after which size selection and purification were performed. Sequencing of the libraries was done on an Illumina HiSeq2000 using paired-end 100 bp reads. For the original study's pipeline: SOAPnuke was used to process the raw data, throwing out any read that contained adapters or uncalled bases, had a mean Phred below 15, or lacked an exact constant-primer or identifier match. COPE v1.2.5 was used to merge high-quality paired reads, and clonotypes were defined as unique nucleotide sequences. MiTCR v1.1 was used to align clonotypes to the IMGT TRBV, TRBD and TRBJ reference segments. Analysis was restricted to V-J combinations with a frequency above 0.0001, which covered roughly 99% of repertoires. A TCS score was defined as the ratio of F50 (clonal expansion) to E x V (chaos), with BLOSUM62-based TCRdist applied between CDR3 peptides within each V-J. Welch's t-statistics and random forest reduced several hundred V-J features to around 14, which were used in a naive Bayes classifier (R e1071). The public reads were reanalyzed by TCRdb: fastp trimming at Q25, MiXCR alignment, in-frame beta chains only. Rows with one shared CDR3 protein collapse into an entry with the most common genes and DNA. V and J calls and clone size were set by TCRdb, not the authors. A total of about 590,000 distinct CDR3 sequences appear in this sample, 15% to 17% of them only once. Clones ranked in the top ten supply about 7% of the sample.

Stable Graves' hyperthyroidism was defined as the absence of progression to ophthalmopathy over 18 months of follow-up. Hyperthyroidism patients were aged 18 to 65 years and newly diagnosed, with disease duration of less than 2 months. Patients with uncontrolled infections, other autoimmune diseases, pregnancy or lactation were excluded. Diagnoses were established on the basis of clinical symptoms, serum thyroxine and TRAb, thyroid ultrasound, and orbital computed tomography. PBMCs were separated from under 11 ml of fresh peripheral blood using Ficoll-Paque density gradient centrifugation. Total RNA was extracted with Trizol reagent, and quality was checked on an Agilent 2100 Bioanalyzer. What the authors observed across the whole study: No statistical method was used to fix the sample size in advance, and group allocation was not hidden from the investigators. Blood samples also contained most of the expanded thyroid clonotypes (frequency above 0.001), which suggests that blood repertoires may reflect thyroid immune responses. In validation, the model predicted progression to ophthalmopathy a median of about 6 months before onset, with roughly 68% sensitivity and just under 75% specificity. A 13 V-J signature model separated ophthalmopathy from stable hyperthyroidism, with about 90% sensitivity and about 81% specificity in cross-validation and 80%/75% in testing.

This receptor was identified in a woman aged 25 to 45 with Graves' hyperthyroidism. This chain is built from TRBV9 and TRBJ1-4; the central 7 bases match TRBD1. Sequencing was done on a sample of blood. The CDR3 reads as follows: CASSPGTVENEKLFF. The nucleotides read TGTGCCAGCAGCCCCGGGACAGTTGAGAATGAAAAACTGTTTTTT.